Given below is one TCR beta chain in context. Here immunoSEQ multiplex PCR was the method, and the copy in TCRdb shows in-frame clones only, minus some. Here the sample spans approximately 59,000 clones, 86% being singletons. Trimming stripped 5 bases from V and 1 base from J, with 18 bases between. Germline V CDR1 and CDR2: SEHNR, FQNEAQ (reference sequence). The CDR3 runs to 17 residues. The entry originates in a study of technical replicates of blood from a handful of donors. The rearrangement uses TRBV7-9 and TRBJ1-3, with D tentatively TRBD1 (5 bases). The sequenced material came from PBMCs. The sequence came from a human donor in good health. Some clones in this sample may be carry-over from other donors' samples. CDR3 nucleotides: TGTGCCAGCAGCGGATCCGCTGTGCAGGGATCTGGAAACACCATATATTTT. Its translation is CASSGSAVQGSGNTIYF.